Listed here are 21 T cell receptor beta chains from one sample, sequenced in a study of T cell responses to AZD1222 COVID-19 vaccine. Measured with immunoSEQ multiplex PCR; TCRdb has only the in-frame clones, and not every one. The table includes more than 60,000 clones, about 90% detected once. The material sequenced was peripheral blood, taken on day 0 of AZD1222 vaccination. Receptor source: an adult in good health.

V and J are TRBV9 and TRBJ1-2, with a possible D match to TRBD1 (5 bases). From germline, CDR1 is SGDLS and CDR2 YYNGEE. This CDR3 has 16 residues. Between the trimmed V and J ends, which lost 2 bases and 6 bases, there was a span of 20 bases. The CDR3 region has the DNA TGTGCCAGCAGCGTCGGGACCTTATCGGCTAGCCATGGCTACACCTTC. Encoded protein: CASSVGTLSASHGYTF.

The rearrangement links TRBV9 to TRBJ2-3; perhaps TRBD1 as D (5 bases). CDR1 SGDLS and CDR2 YYNGEE come from the germline V gene. The CDR3 contains 20 residues. The germline V and J ends were trimmed by 4 bases and 2 bases, with 29 bases remaining between them. This chain's CDR3 is CASSSPVKTQPGISTDTQYF. The DNA for the CDR3 is TGTGCCAGCAGCTCTCCAGTGAAAACTCAACCAGGGATTTCCACAGATACGCAGTATTTT.

The chain has TRBV24-1 and TRBJ2-5, with 8 bases matching TRBD1. The V and J ends lost 1 base and 1 base, in that order; junction bases with no gene match: 7. This CDR3 is built from 17 residues. The V gene's germline CDR1 is KGHDR and CDR2 SFDVKD. For the CDR3, the DNA is TGTGCCACCAGTGATTTTGGACAGGGAAGGGGCCAAGAGACCCAGTACTTC. Translation gives CATSDFGQGRGQETQYF.

This rearrangement joins TRBV2 to TRBJ1-2; D is uncertain. V was clipped by 6 bases and J by 8 bases, with 16 bases between them. The CDR3 spans 13 residues. Germline CDR1 SNHLY, CDR2 FYNNEI. As DNA, the CDR3 is TGTGCCAGCAGACCCAATCTACTAGTGGGCTACACCTTC. This translates into CASRPNLLVGYTF.

V and J are TRBV5-5 and TRBJ2-7, with 7 bases that match TRBD2. CDR1 SGHKS and CDR2 YYEKEE come from the germline V gene (reference sequence). The CDR3 spans 13 residues. Trimming at V came to 4 bases and at J to 4 bases, leaving 5 bases not matched to a gene. The CDR3 region has the DNA TGTGCCAGCAGCCGCGGCGGGAGTTACGAGCAGTACTTC. Protein product: CASSRGGSYEQYF. Full variable domain (outside the CDR3, taken from reference TRBV5-5 and TRBJ2-7): DAGVTQSPTHLIKTRGQQVTLRCSPISGHKSVSWYQQVLGQGPQFIFQYYEKEERGRGNFPDRFSARQFPNYSSELNVNALLLGDSALYLCASSRGGSYEQYFGPGTRLTVT.

This clone was picked up one time. The chain combines TRBV5-6 with TRBJ2-3, with TRBD2 identical over 10 bases. This CDR3 region has 16 residues. Trimming at V came to 1 base and at J to 2 bases, leaving 4 bases not matched to a gene. Germline V gene data show CDR1 as SGHDT and CDR2 as YYEEEE. The DNA for the CDR3 is TGTGCCAGCAGCTTGTTAGCGGGAGGATACACAGATACGCAGTATTTT. It encodes CASSLLAGGYTDTQYF.

This clone was detected a few times. The V and J genes are TRBV5-4 and TRBJ2-3; D is perhaps TRBD1 (6 bases). V lost 0 bases and J 6 bases, leaving 14 bases between the germline ends. Germline V lookup: CDR1 SGHNT, CDR2 YYREEE (reference sequence). CDR3 length: 15 residues. Written as DNA, the CDR3 is TGTGCCAGCAGCTTGGGGGGGCTTCTCTCTGATACGCAGTATTTT. Translating gives CASSLGGLLSDTQYF.

Only one count was recorded for this clone. V gene TRBV5-6 combines with J gene TRBJ2-3; D might be TRBD2 (5 bases). This CDR3 region has 16 residues. The V end lost 5 bases, the J end lost 5 bases, and 21 bases lay between the germline ends. In germline, CDR1 is SGHDT, CDR2 YYEEEE. The CDR3 is CASSKSEGWFVDTQYF. CDR3 in DNA: TGTGCCAGCAGTAAGTCTGAGGGCTGGTTTGTAGATACGCAGTATTTT.

The V and J genes are TRBV27 and TRBJ2-3, with D tentatively TRBD1 (5 bases). The CDR3 contains 16 residues. The V gene lost 0 bases and the J gene lost 3 bases, with 13 bases spanning the gap. CDR1 is MNHEY, CDR2 SMNVEV, per germline (reference sequence). CDR3 sequence (DNA): TGTGCCAGCAGTTTATCGAACCCAGGGCCTACAGATACGCAGTATTTT. Residues: CASSLSNPGPTDTQYF.

The chain employs TRBV7-9 and TRBJ1-4; 10 bases map to TRBD1. CDR3 length: 16 amino acids. CDR1 is SEHNR, CDR2 FQNEAQ, per germline (reference sequence). After removal of 4 bases from V and 8 bases from J, the junction contained 10 bases not matched to a gene. DNA for the CDR3: TGTGCCAGCAGCTGGAGACAGGGGGCGCCTTGGGAAAAACTGTTTTTT. Its translation: CASSWRQGAPWEKLFF.

The V and J genes are TRBV6-5 and TRBJ2-2; no reliable D call. Trimming removed 7 bases from V and 2 bases from J, with 14 bases in between. The CDR3 loop spans 15 amino acids. Germline V gene data show CDR1 as MNHEY and CDR2 as SVGAGI. The CDR3, as DNA: TGTGCCAGCACTCCCCGGGCCTCCAACACCGGGGAGCTGTTTTTT. Translated, it gives CASTPRASNTGELFF.

The rearrangement links TRBV6-5 to TRBJ1-3, with D unresolved. CDR3 length equals 10 residues. V lost 10 bases to trimming and J lost 7 bases, with 8 bases between them. CDR1 MNHEY and CDR2 SVGAGI come from the germline V gene. The CDR3, as DNA: TGTGCCACCAAGTGGAACACCATATATTTT. Its protein is CATKWNTIYF.

The rearrangement links TRBV2 to TRBJ1-3; D is possibly TRBD1 (6 bases). The CDR3 is 12 residues long. Trimming left V 8 bases short and J 9 bases short, with 14 bases between. Germline V gene data show CDR1 as SNHLY and CDR2 as FYNNEI. The CDR3 bases are TGTGCCAGCTTGGGGCCAGGGGCCACCATATATTTT. Protein product: CASLGPGATIYF.

This chain links TRBV5-4 with TRBJ2-7; possibly TRBD2 for D (7 bases). V dropped 3 bases and J dropped 4 bases, with 17 bases sitting between them. The CDR3 is 15 amino acids. Looked up from germline, CDR1 is SGHNT and CDR2 is YYREEE (reference sequence). The CDR3 sequence is CASSSGGGSWYEQYF. In DNA form, the CDR3 reads TGTGCCAGCAGCTCTGGGGGCGGGAGTTGGTACGAGCAGTACTTC.

The gene calls are TRBV28 and TRBJ2-5; D not resolved. Germline CDR1 and CDR2: MDHEN and SYDVKM. V lost 8 bases and J 5 bases, leaving 15 bases between the germline ends. The CDR3 has 13 residues. The CDR3 DNA reads as TGTGCCAGCGGCTCCTCCTACCTGGAGACCCAGTACTTC. Protein sequence: CASGSSYLETQYF.

The chain recombines TRBV4-1 with TRBJ1-2; weak D call: TRBD1 (6 bases). The CDR3 extends over 14 amino acids. Per germline, CDR1 MGHRA and CDR2 YSYEKL. Trimming stripped 1 base from V and 4 bases from J, with 10 bases between. The CDR3 protein is CASSQVGQRYGYTF. CDR3 nucleotide sequence: TGCGCCAGCAGCCAAGTTGGACAGCGCTATGGCTACACCTTC.

V is TRBV5-1 and J is TRBJ1-2, with 9 positions matching TRBD1. V was pared by 2 bases and J by 6 bases, with 8 bases of the junction left unmatched. CDR3 length: 15 residues. Germline CDR1 and CDR2: SGHRS and YFSETQ. The CDR3: CASSLTLQGADGYTF. Here the CDR3 DNA reads TGCGCCAGCAGCTTAACACTACAGGGGGCGGATGGCTACACCTTC.

The chain carries TRBV5-1 and TRBJ2-5, with 12 nucleotides matching TRBD2. Germline CDR1 reads SGHRS; CDR2 reads YFSETQ. The J segment lost 1 base and the V segment lost 4 bases, leaving 5 bases of the junction unmatched. This CDR3 is built from 16 residues. CDR3: CASSPRTSGAQETQYF. In DNA, the CDR3 is TGCGCCAGCAGCCCCCGGACTAGCGGGGCCCAAGAGACCCAGTACTTC.

The genes are TRBV6-5 and TRBJ2-7, with D uncertain. V was trimmed by 0 bases and J by 4 bases, leaving 13 bases between them. The V gene's germline CDR1 is MNHEY and CDR2 SVGAGI. This CDR3 is built from 15 residues. CDR3 sequence (DNA): TGTGCCAGCAGTTACTCATCGGTCGACCCGTACGAGCAGTACTTC. It is translated as CASSYSSVDPYEQYF.

This clone was seen a handful of times. The CDR3, as DNA: TGTGCCAGCAGCCAAGATGGGGACGTGGGGACCCAGTACTTC. Its translation: CASSQDGDVGTQYF. V is TRBV4-2 and J is TRBJ2-5; the D gene could be TRBD1 or TRBD2 (5 bases each). Germline CDR1 is LGHNA and CDR2 is YNFKEQ. The CDR3 consists of 14 residues. Between the trimmed V and J ends, which lost 0 bases and 7 bases, there was a span of 12 bases.

This chain links TRBV11-2 with TRBJ1-4, with D perhaps TRBD1 (5 bases). The V and J ends lost 2 bases and 2 bases respectively, with 12 bases between them. The CDR3 is made up of 16 amino acids. Germline V gene sequence: CDR1 SGHAT, CDR2 FQNNGV. CDR3 protein: CASSLRPGGTNEKLFF. The CDR3 DNA sequence: TGTGCCAGCAGCTTACGGCCGGGGGGGACTAATGAAAAACTGTTTTTT.